Listed below are T cell receptor beta chains from one sample, sequenced in a study of blood T cell repertoires in COVID-19. Clones were sequenced by immunoSEQ multiplex PCR, and TCRdb holds only the in-frame ones, with some missing. The table has some 62,000 clones, 80% to 90% seen once. Specimen: PBMCs or T cells enriched from blood (not recorded which). The receptors originated from a woman in her forties with acute COVID-19. Each CDR3 is given with its conserved first and last residue. Each record gives: J gene, D gene, clone size, V gene, CDR3 protein, CDR3 DNA. D genes are given only for firm matches. The listing skips clone size in some rows; elsewhere it reads once, few, many or a size class.

j_call: TRBJ1-3; d_call: NA; clone_size: NA; v_call: TRBV6-2/TRBV6-3; cdr3_aa: CASSYPQGLVDTIYF; cdr3_nt: TGTGCCAGCAGTTACCCGCAGGGGCTCGTGGACACCATATATTTT
j_call: TRBJ2-1; d_call: TRBD2; clone_size: NA; v_call: TRBV2; cdr3_aa: CASSITSGGSYNEQFF; cdr3_nt: TGTGCCAGCAGTATTACTAGCGGTGGCTCCTACAATGAGCAGTTCTTC
j_call: TRBJ2-2; d_call: NA; clone_size: NA; v_call: TRBV29-1; cdr3_aa: CSARTANTGELFF; cdr3_nt: TGCAGCGCTAGGACAGCGAACACCGGGGAGCTGTTTTTT
j_call: TRBJ1-2; d_call: TRBD1; clone_size: NA; v_call: TRBV3-1/TRBV3-2; cdr3_aa: CASSQGRGTAGFNYGYTF; cdr3_nt: TGTGCCAGCAGCCAAGGCCGGGGGACAGCAGGATTTAACTATGGCTACACCTTC
j_call: TRBJ2-2; d_call: TRBD1; clone_size: NA; v_call: TRBV11-2; cdr3_aa: CASSLESYRGDTGELFF; cdr3_nt: TGTGCCAGCAGCTTAGAAAGTTACAGGGGTGACACCGGGGAGCTGTTTTTT
j_call: TRBJ1-1; d_call: NA; clone_size: NA; v_call: TRBV24-1; cdr3_aa: CATSESGEWLF; cdr3_nt: TGTGCCACCAGTGAATCAGGGGAGTGGCTTTTT
j_call: TRBJ2-1; d_call: NA; clone_size: NA; v_call: TRBV2; cdr3_aa: CASIPRTDLVPIGEQFF; cdr3_nt: TGTGCCAGCATCCCCCGGACAGACCTTGTCCCCATAGGTGAGCAGTTCTTC
j_call: TRBJ1-1; d_call: NA; clone_size: NA; v_call: TRBV19; cdr3_aa: CASSILRDAIPEAFF; cdr3_nt: TGTGCCAGTAGTATTTTGCGGGACGCAATACCTGAAGCTTTCTTT
j_call: TRBJ1-5; d_call: TRBD1; clone_size: few; v_call: TRBV5-1; cdr3_aa: CASSLGSGTGGNQPQHF; cdr3_nt: TGCGCCAGCAGCTTGGGGTCGGGGACAGGGGGCAATCAGCCCCAGCATTTT
j_call: TRBJ2-2; d_call: NA; clone_size: NA; v_call: TRBV6-5; cdr3_aa: CASSPGRFATGELFF; cdr3_nt: TGTGCCAGCAGCCCAGGGAGGTTTGCCACCGGGGAGCTGTTTTTT
j_call: TRBJ2-1; d_call: NA; clone_size: NA; v_call: TRBV24-1; cdr3_aa: CATQGRPLGDNEQFF; cdr3_nt: TGTGCCACCCAGGGGCGCCCCCTTGGGGACAATGAGCAGTTCTTC
j_call: TRBJ2-3; d_call: TRBD1; clone_size: NA; v_call: TRBV15; cdr3_aa: CATSRETPTGFTDTQYF; cdr3_nt: TGTGCCACCAGCAGAGAAACCCCGACAGGGTTCACAGATACGCAGTATTTT
j_call: TRBJ2-2; d_call: NA; clone_size: NA; v_call: TRBV7-8; cdr3_aa: CASSLWAGDTGELFF; cdr3_nt: TGTGCCAGCAGCTTATGGGCCGGGGACACCGGGGAGCTGTTTTTT
j_call: TRBJ1-1; d_call: NA; clone_size: NA; v_call: TRBV15; cdr3_aa: CATSGLGGDFGTEAFF; cdr3_nt: TGTGCCACCAGCGGTTTGGGGGGGGATTTTGGCACTGAAGCTTTCTTT
j_call: TRBJ1-1; d_call: NA; clone_size: few; v_call: TRBV10-1; cdr3_aa: CASSTSGVVTEAFF; cdr3_nt: TGCGCCAGCAGCACCTCGGGGGTGGTCACTGAAGCTTTCTTT
j_call: TRBJ1-1; d_call: NA; clone_size: NA; v_call: TRBV5-1; cdr3_aa: CASSLAGHNTEAFF; cdr3_nt: TGCGCCAGCAGTTTGGCAGGGCACAACACTGAAGCTTTCTTT
j_call: TRBJ1-2; d_call: TRBD1; clone_size: few; v_call: TRBV5-1; cdr3_aa: CASSLYGTGPNYGYTF; cdr3_nt: TGCGCCAGCAGCTTGTATGGGACAGGGCCAAACTATGGCTACACCTTC
j_call: TRBJ1-5; d_call: NA; clone_size: NA; v_call: TRBV2; cdr3_aa: CASKGGYSNQPQHF; cdr3_nt: TGTGCCAGCAAGGGGGGGTATAGCAATCAGCCCCAGCATTTT
j_call: TRBJ1-1; d_call: NA; clone_size: NA; v_call: TRBV12-5; cdr3_aa: CASGRTGTDPRETNTEAFF; cdr3_nt: TGTGCTAGTGGAAGAACCGGTACGGATCCCAGGGAAACGAACACTGAAGCTTTCTTT
j_call: TRBJ2-7; d_call: NA; clone_size: NA; v_call: TRBV18; cdr3_aa: CASSPGGGTYEQYF; cdr3_nt: TGTGCCAGCTCACCGGGCGGGGGCACTTACGAGCAGTACTTC
j_call: TRBJ1-2; d_call: NA; clone_size: NA; v_call: TRBV9; cdr3_aa: CASSGTAVLYGYTF; cdr3_nt: TGTGCCAGCAGCGGGACAGCGGTATTATATGGCTACACCTTC
j_call: TRBJ2-2; d_call: TRBD2; clone_size: NA; v_call: TRBV6-2/TRBV6-3; cdr3_aa: CASSYYAGGTGELFF; cdr3_nt: TGTGCCAGCAGTTACTATGCGGGAGGAACCGGGGAGCTGTTTTTT
j_call: TRBJ2-3; d_call: NA; clone_size: NA; v_call: TRBV4-1; cdr3_aa: CASSQDPQGIDTQYF; cdr3_nt: TGCGCCAGCAGCCAAGATCCGCAGGGGATAGATACGCAGTATTTT
j_call: TRBJ1-2; d_call: NA; clone_size: few; v_call: TRBV7-9; cdr3_aa: CASSLDGTAYRYTF; cdr3_nt: TGTGCCAGCAGCTTAGATGGGACTGCCTATCGCTACACCTTC
j_call: TRBJ2-3; d_call: NA; clone_size: NA; v_call: TRBV10-3; cdr3_aa: CAISGTDTQYF; cdr3_nt: TGTGCCATCTCGGGCACAGATACGCAGTATTTT
j_call: TRBJ1-2; d_call: NA; clone_size: NA; v_call: TRBV6-1; cdr3_aa: CASSEDRVRGYTF; cdr3_nt: TGTGCCAGCAGTGAAGACAGGGTGCGTGGCTACACCTTC
j_call: TRBJ2-7; d_call: NA; clone_size: NA; v_call: TRBV11-2; cdr3_aa: CASSPRGPYEQYF; cdr3_nt: TGTGCCAGCAGCCCAAGGGGCCCCTACGAGCAGTACTTC
j_call: TRBJ1-1; d_call: NA; clone_size: NA; v_call: TRBV6-1; cdr3_aa: CASSESGEGNTEAFF; cdr3_nt: TGTGCCAGCAGTGAATCGGGGGAGGGGAACACTGAAGCTTTCTTT
j_call: TRBJ1-1; d_call: NA; clone_size: NA; v_call: TRBV5-6; cdr3_aa: CASSGPQGRVMNTEAFF; cdr3_nt: TGTGCCAGCAGCGGGCCACAGGGACGTGTCATGAACACTGAAGCTTTCTTT
j_call: TRBJ1-1; d_call: NA; clone_size: few; v_call: TRBV6-5; cdr3_aa: CASSLRLSNTEAFF; cdr3_nt: TGTGCCAGCAGTCTCCGACTCTCGAACACTGAAGCTTTCTTT
j_call: TRBJ2-3; d_call: NA; clone_size: NA; v_call: TRBV5-4; cdr3_aa: CASSLVGGDTQYF; cdr3_nt: TGTGCCAGCAGCTTGGTCGGGGGAGATACGCAGTATTTT
j_call: TRBJ1-5; d_call: NA; clone_size: once; v_call: TRBV27; cdr3_aa: CASSLAGDDQPQHF; cdr3_nt: TGTGCCAGCTCATTAGCAGGGGACGATCAGCCCCAGCATTTT
j_call: TRBJ2-5; d_call: NA; clone_size: NA; v_call: TRBV5-1; cdr3_aa: CASSLNAGPQETQYF; cdr3_nt: TGCGCCAGCAGCTTAAATGCAGGGCCCCAAGAGACCCAGTACTTC
j_call: TRBJ1-3; d_call: TRBD1; clone_size: NA; v_call: TRBV7-8; cdr3_aa: CASSLRRDRNSNISGNTIYF; cdr3_nt: TGTGCCAGCAGCCTCCGCCGGGACAGGAACAGCAACATCTCTGGAAACACCATATATTTT
j_call: TRBJ2-7; d_call: TRBD1; clone_size: NA; v_call: TRBV6-1; cdr3_aa: CASSEGTGGYEQYF; cdr3_nt: TGTGCCAGCAGTGAAGGGACAGGAGGCTACGAGCAGTACTTC
j_call: TRBJ2-5; d_call: TRBD1; clone_size: few; v_call: TRBV7-2; cdr3_aa: CASNAWDRAETQYF; cdr3_nt: TGTGCCAGCAACGCTTGGGACAGGGCAGAGACCCAGTACTTC
j_call: TRBJ2-7; d_call: TRBD2; clone_size: NA; v_call: TRBV4-2; cdr3_aa: CASSPSGRQDYEQYF; cdr3_nt: TGTGCCAGCAGCCCTAGCGGGAGACAAGACTACGAGCAGTACTTC
j_call: TRBJ1-5; d_call: NA; clone_size: NA; v_call: TRBV25-1; cdr3_aa: CASMGGGNQPQHF; cdr3_nt: TGTGCCAGCATGGGAGGGGGCAATCAGCCCCAGCATTTT
j_call: TRBJ1-3; d_call: NA; clone_size: NA; v_call: TRBV18; cdr3_aa: CASSQSRTDGTGNTIYF; cdr3_nt: TGTGCCAGCTCACAATCCCGGACAGATGGGACTGGAAACACCATATATTTT
j_call: TRBJ1-1; d_call: NA; clone_size: few; v_call: TRBV18; cdr3_aa: CASSPSGRGPANTEAFF; cdr3_nt: TGTGCCAGCTCACCGTCGGGGAGGGGCCCGGCAAACACTGAAGCTTTCTTT
j_call: TRBJ1-1; d_call: TRBD1; clone_size: NA; v_call: TRBV5-1; cdr3_aa: CASSFDRGNTEAFF; cdr3_nt: TGCGCCAGCAGCTTCGACAGGGGAAACACTGAAGCTTTCTTT
j_call: TRBJ1-1; d_call: TRBD1; clone_size: few; v_call: TRBV15; cdr3_aa: CATSRQGAVNEAFF; cdr3_nt: TGTGCCACCAGCAGGCAGGGGGCAGTTAATGAAGCTTTCTTT
j_call: TRBJ1-2; d_call: TRBD1; clone_size: NA; v_call: TRBV7-3; cdr3_aa: CASSLRTGYGYTF; cdr3_nt: TGTGCCAGCAGCTTAAGGACAGGCTATGGCTACACCTTC
j_call: TRBJ2-6; d_call: TRBD2; clone_size: NA; v_call: TRBV28; cdr3_aa: CASSSSGTSDNVLTF; cdr3_nt: TGTGCCAGCAGTTCATCCGGGACTAGCGACAACGTCCTGACTTTC
j_call: TRBJ2-5; d_call: TRBD2; clone_size: NA; v_call: TRBV27; cdr3_aa: CASSPGLAPTQETQYF; cdr3_nt: TGTGCCAGCAGTCCCGGACTAGCCCCAACCCAAGAGACCCAGTACTTC
j_call: TRBJ2-7; d_call: TRBD2; clone_size: NA; v_call: TRBV18; cdr3_aa: CASSPAGAYEQYF; cdr3_nt: TGTGCCAGCTCACCAGCGGGAGCCTACGAGCAGTACTTC
j_call: TRBJ2-3; d_call: NA; clone_size: NA; v_call: TRBV27; cdr3_aa: CASSFGQSTDTQYF; cdr3_nt: TGTGCCAGCAGTTTTGGGCAGAGCACAGATACGCAGTATTTT
j_call: TRBJ2-2; d_call: TRBD2; clone_size: once; v_call: TRBV7-9; cdr3_aa: CASSPGTSAANTGELFF; cdr3_nt: TGTGCCAGCAGCCCAGGGACTAGCGCCGCGAACACCGGGGAGCTGTTTTTT
j_call: TRBJ2-4; d_call: NA; clone_size: NA; v_call: TRBV6-5; cdr3_aa: CASSSRETKNIQYF; cdr3_nt: TGTGCCAGCAGTTCCAGGGAAACCAAAAACATTCAGTACTTC
j_call: TRBJ2-7; d_call: NA; clone_size: NA; v_call: TRBV19; cdr3_aa: CASSMLRGGEQYF; cdr3_nt: TGTGCCAGTAGTATGTTGCGGGGAGGCGAGCAGTACTTC
j_call: TRBJ1-1; d_call: NA; clone_size: NA; v_call: TRBV7-9; cdr3_aa: CASTPWGAEAFF; cdr3_nt: TGTGCCAGCACCCCGTGGGGCGCTGAAGCTTTCTTT
j_call: TRBJ1-3; d_call: NA; clone_size: NA; v_call: TRBV5-1; cdr3_aa: CASSLGGRAQGNTIYF; cdr3_nt: TGCGCCAGCAGCTTGGGCGGCAGGGCGCAAGGAAACACCATATATTTT
j_call: TRBJ2-7; d_call: NA; clone_size: NA; v_call: TRBV29-1; cdr3_aa: CSVEGRGTYEQYF; cdr3_nt: TGCAGCGTTGAAGGGCGGGGAACCTACGAGCAGTACTTC
j_call: TRBJ2-7; d_call: TRBD2; clone_size: NA; v_call: TRBV3-1/TRBV3-2; cdr3_aa: CASSQDPRTSGRIYEQYF; cdr3_nt: TGTGCCAGCAGCCAAGATCCTCGGACTAGCGGGAGGATATACGAGCAGTACTTC
j_call: TRBJ2-7; d_call: NA; clone_size: NA; v_call: TRBV27; cdr3_aa: CASSPRPFPSEQYF; cdr3_nt: TGTGCCAGCTCCCCCAGGCCCTTTCCCTCCGAGCAGTACTTC
j_call: TRBJ1-2; d_call: NA; clone_size: once; v_call: TRBV12-3/TRBV12-4; cdr3_aa: CASSPGYGYTF; cdr3_nt: TGTGCCAGCAGCCCCGGCTATGGCTACACCTTC
j_call: TRBJ1-1; d_call: NA; clone_size: NA; v_call: TRBV5-1; cdr3_aa: CASSWTGEGTEAFF; cdr3_nt: TGCGCCAGCAGCTGGACTGGGGAAGGCACTGAAGCTTTCTTT
j_call: TRBJ2-3; d_call: TRBD1; clone_size: few; v_call: TRBV9; cdr3_aa: CASSVAVGGALDTQYF; cdr3_nt: TGTGCCAGCAGCGTAGCGGTAGGGGGCGCGTTGGATACGCAGTATTTT
j_call: TRBJ2-2; d_call: TRBD2; clone_size: NA; v_call: TRBV7-6; cdr3_aa: CASSLLAGATTGELFF; cdr3_nt: TGTGCCAGCAGCTTACTAGCGGGAGCAACCACCGGGGAGCTGTTTTTT
j_call: TRBJ2-2; d_call: NA; clone_size: NA; v_call: TRBV10-2; cdr3_aa: CASRFADSGELFF; cdr3_nt: TGCGCCAGCCGTTTCGCGGACAGCGGGGAGCTGTTTTTT